This record concerns one T cell receptor (beta chain) sequence. The target of this receptor is not known. Qualities for individual bases were not recorded, and no much larger clone is one base off. Using the deep immunoSEQ assay, multiplex PCR amplified TCR CDR3 regions from genomic DNA. Genomic DNA extracted from each cell subset was distributed evenly over all wells of several immunoSEQ 96-well plates, and each plate served as one replicate. Each replicate PCR for sorted subsets received roughly 200 ng genomic DNA, equal to some 32,000 T cell genomes. Purified libraries were measured with a Qubit 3.0 fluorometer, size-checked on a Bioanalyzer 2100, and measured again with the KAPA Library Quantification kit. A separate single-read 150-cycle Illumina NextSeq 550 flow cell was used to sequence each immunoSEQ 96-well plate. The original methods were these. The immunoSEQ output contained only junctional sequences without quality scores, so filtering could not match that applied to full-length reads. Sequences were annotated with PyIR, a Python wrapper for IgBLAST v1.9, and V/J genes and CDR3 were assigned using IMGT germline references. Reads with weak V/J assignments (E-value above 1e-6), missing CDR3, stop codons, out-of-frame junctions, or ambiguous translated residues were removed. V3J clonotypes were defined as sequences sharing an identical inferred V gene, J gene, and CDR3 amino acid sequence. Percentage overlap between repertoires was calculated by dividing the number of shared unique clonotypes by the size of the smaller repertoire. RTK rarefaction, the Chao1 estimator, and Recon v2.1 estimates of unobserved clonotypes were used to assess repertoire richness. For all TCRbeta clonotypes obtained by the gDNA method from a handful of donors, generation probabilities were computed with OLGA. Imported from immuneACCESS, the table was reduced by TCRdb to in-frame sequences with V and J called. These copies leave out some clones; in studies compared against another copy, an unresolved V gene accounts for under half, and the cause of the remainder is not known. V and J calls and clone size are as listed in that table; D and trimming were resolved from the DNA. The sample table holds roughly 2 million clones, of which approximately 95% were seen once. Together, the top ten hold 0.13% of the sample.

These data are taken from a study of shared clonotypes between healthy human individuals (dated by TCRdb to 2020 to 2022). Regarding the study in general: The cohort comprised a couple of women and a few men aged 18 to 49 years. Between about 0.9 and 9 billion PBMCs per donor were obtained by leukapheresis. For each donor, CD4 naive and CD4 memory were each given three plates, CD8 naive was given two plates, and CD8 memory was given one plate. The study deeply sequenced blood TCR repertoires of roughly five healthy adults to estimate repertoire size and the extent of clonotype sharing between individuals. To increase sequencing depth and limit assay-specific biases, TCR repertoire library preparation and sequencing were carried out by different laboratories using diverse techniques.

CDR1 and CDR2 are drawn from the germline V gene: SGHRS, YFSETQ. The CDR3 goes from the cysteine to the phenylalanine over 17 residues. The CDR3 DNA has 51 bases and is translated from base 1. V gives up 4 bases and J gives up 4 bases, and the segment between their germline ends measures 20 bases. The donors were healthy, HIV-negative adults with no recently reported acute infections or vaccinations. Every donor was a Caucasian adult living in Nashville, Tennessee, USA. CD4+ T cells were enriched through magnetic negative selection, after which naive cells were positively selected on CD45RA and the remaining negative fraction served as the memory subset. Blood was obtained by leukapheresis, after which PBMCs were separated by Ficoll-Histopaque density gradient centrifugation and cryopreserved in liquid nitrogen vapor phase. Analytical flow cytometry was used to check the purity and quantity of each magnetically sorted T cell population. From each sorted fraction, genomic DNA was isolated and quantified by UV absorbance on a Nanodrop 2000c.

Study-wide conclusions, independent of this receptor: Incomplete sequencing was indicated by rarefaction of sorted-subset datasets, despite the large sequencing depth. Only blood was sampled, and tissue TCR repertoires likely differ from those in blood. The genetic and exposure-history diversity represented was limited by the small number of donors. Clonotypes shared by all four sorted-subset donors showed higher generation probabilities than non-shared clonotypes. Larger estimated clonotype richness was generally found for naive subsets than for memory subsets. Around 5.4% of naive CD4, 3.5% of naive CD8, around 2.3% of memory CD4, and 0.4% of memory CD8 clonotypes were shared across four donors. Pairwise subsampling indicated that sequencing depth was expected to affect the degree of clonotype sharing among donors.

The chain is made from TRBV5-1 and TRBJ2-2; TRBD2 is a weak D gene call, 7 bases matching. The TCR sequence derives from a man in his late teens or twenties in good health. Sequences were obtained from naive CD4+ T cells sorted from blood. Sample cell subset or site, as interpreted from the label and publication: CD45RA+ positively selected. The bases read TGCGCCAGCAGCCCACCTCCCCCGGGGGGCCCCACCGGGGAGCTGTTTTTT. This yields the protein CASSPPPPGGPTGELFF.